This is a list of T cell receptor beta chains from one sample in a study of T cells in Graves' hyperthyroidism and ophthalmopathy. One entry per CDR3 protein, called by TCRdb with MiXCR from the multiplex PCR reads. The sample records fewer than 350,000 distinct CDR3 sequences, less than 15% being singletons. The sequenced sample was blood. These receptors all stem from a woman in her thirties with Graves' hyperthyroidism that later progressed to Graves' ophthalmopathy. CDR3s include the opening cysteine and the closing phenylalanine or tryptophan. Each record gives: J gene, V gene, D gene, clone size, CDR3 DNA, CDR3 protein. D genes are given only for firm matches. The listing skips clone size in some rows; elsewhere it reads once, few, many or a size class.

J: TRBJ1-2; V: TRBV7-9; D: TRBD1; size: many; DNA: TGTGCCAGCAGACCGGGACAGGTCTATGGCTACACCTTC; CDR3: CASRPGQVYGYTF
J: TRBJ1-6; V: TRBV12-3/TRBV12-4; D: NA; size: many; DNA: TGTGCCAGCAGCCAGAGCTCCTATAATTCACCCCTCCACTTT; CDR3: CASSQSSYNSPLHF
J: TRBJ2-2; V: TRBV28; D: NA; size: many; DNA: TGTGCCAGCAGTTTAATAGGCAGCGGGAACACCGGGGAGCTGTTTTTT; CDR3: CASSLIGSGNTGELFF
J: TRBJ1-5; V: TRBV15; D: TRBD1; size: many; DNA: TGTGCCACCAGCAGACTTCCAGGGGGACACAATCAGCCCCAGCATTTT; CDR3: CATSRLPGGHNQPQHF
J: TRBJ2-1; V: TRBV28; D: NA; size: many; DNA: TGTGCCAGCAGCCTTAGCGTCCCCATATACAATGAGCAGTTCTTC; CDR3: CASSLSVPIYNEQFF
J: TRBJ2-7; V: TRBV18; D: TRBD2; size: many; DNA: TGTGCCAGCTCACCGACGGGAGGCGAGCAGTACTTC; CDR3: CASSPTGGEQYF
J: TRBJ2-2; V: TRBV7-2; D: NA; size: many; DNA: TGTGCCAGCAGCCCCCAAGGGGAACAGCTGAACACCGGGGAGCTGTTTTTT; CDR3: CASSPQGEQLNTGELFF
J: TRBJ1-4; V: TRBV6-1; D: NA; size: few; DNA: TGTGCCAGCAGTGAAGGGTTATGGGTTTCGGGCGAAAAACTGTTTTTT; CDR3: CASSEGLWVSGEKLFF
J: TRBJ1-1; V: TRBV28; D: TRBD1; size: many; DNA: TGTGCCAGCAAAACTCCCAGCAGGGGGCTGACGAACACTGAAGCTTTCTTT; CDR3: CASKTPSRGLTNTEAFF
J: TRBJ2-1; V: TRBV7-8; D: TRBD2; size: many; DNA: TGTGCCAGCAGCCAAAGGACTAGCGGGAGTACCGGGCAGTTCTTC; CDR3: CASSQRTSGSTGQFF
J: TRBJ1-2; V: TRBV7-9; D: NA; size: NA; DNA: TGTGCCAGCAGCTTACGCGTGAGCTATGGCTACACCTTC; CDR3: CASSLRVSYGYTF
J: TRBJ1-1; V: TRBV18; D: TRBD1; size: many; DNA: TGTGCCAGCTCACCAAGTGCCACAGGGGGGCAGGAAGCTTTCTTT; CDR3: CASSPSATGGQEAFF
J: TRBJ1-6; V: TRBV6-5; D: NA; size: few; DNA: TGTGCCAGCAGTTACAGGATAGGTTCACCCCTCCACTTT; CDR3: CASSYRIGSPLHF
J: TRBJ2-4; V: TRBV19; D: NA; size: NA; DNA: TGTGCCAGTAGAAGAGCAGGGGCGAAGAGTGACATTCAGTACTTC; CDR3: CASRRAGAKSDIQYF
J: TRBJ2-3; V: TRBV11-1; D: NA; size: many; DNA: TGTGCCAGCCCCTCCCCCGAGGCCTCTAGCACAGATACGCAGTATTTT; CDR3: CASPSPEASSTDTQYF
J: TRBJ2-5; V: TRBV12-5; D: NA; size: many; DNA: TGTGCTAGTGGTTTGGTAAACCCCAACGCCGGGACCCAGTACTTC; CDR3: CASGLVNPNAGTQYF
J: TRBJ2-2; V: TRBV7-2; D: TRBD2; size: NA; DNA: TGTGCCAGCAGCTTCCCGGGACTAGCGGGAAAAAACACCGGGGAGCTGTTTTTT; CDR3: CASSFPGLAGKNTGELFF
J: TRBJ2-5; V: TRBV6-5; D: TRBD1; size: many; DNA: TGTGCCAGCAGTTACACCTGGACAGGGATCTACCAAGAGACCCAGTACTTC; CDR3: CASSYTWTGIYQETQYF
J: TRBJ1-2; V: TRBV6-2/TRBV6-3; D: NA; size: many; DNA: TGTGCCAGCAGTTACTCGGGAGGGCCAAGCTACACCTTC; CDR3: CASSYSGGPSYTF
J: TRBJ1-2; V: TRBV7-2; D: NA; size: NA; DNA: TGTGCCAGCAGCTTAAGCGGGGCTGGCTACACCTTC; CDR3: CASSLSGAGYTF
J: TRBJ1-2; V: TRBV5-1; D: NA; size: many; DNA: TGCGCCAGCAGCTTGGGAGGGGTAAACTATGGCTACACCTTC; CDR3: CASSLGGVNYGYTF
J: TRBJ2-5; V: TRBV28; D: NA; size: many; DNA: TGTGCCAGCAGCTTACCCGACAGGCCCTTCTACTTC; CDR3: CASSLPDRPFYF
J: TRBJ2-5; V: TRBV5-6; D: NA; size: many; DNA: TGTGCCAGCAGCTTGGTAGGCGGGATCGTCCAAGAGACCCAGTACTTC; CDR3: CASSLVGGIVQETQYF
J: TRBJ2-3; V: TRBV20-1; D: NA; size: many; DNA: TGCAGTGCTAGGGGGGACCTCCTCTCCACAGATACGCAGTATTTT; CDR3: CSARGDLLSTDTQYF
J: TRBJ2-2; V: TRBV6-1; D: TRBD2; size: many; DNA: TGTGCCAGCAGAGGACTAGCGGGAACGAACACCGGGGAGCTGTTTTTT; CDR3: CASRGLAGTNTGELFF
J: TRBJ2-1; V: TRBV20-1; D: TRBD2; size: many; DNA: TGCAGTGCTCCTAGGACTAGCGGGAGTTCCAATGAGCAGTTCTTC; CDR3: CSAPRTSGSSNEQFF
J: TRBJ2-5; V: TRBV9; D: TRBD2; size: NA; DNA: TGTGCCAGCGGCCTCAAGCGGGATCGAGAGGAGACCCAGTACTTC; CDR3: CASGLKRDREETQYF
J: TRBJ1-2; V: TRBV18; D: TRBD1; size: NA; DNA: TGTGCCAGCTCATCCGGGACAGATCTCTATGGCTACACCTTC; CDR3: CASSSGTDLYGYTF
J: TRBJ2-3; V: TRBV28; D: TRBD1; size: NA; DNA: TGTGCCAGTTCCGGGGTGGGGACAGGGAAAGATACGCAGTATTTT; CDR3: CASSGVGTGKDTQYF
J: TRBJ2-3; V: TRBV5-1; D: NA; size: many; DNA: TGCGCCAGCAGCTTGGAGGTGGGAGCGACAGATACGCAGTATTTT; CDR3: CASSLEVGATDTQYF
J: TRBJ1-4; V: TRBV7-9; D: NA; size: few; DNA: TGTGCCAGCAGCTTAATAGGGGATAATGAAAAACTGTTTTTT; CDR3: CASSLIGDNEKLFF
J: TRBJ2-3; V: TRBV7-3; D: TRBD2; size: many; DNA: TGTGCCAGCAGCCTGGGACTAGCGGGAGGCAAAGAGGACACAGATACGCAGTATTTT; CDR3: CASSLGLAGGKEDTDTQYF
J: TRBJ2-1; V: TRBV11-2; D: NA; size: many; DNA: TGTGCCAGCAGCCCGCGGGCGGGGAGGACGTACAATGAGCAGTTCTTC; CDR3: CASSPRAGRTYNEQFF
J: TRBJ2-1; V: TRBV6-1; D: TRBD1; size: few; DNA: TGTGCCAGCAGCCAAACCGGGACAGGGTACAATGAGCAGTTCTTC; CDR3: CASSQTGTGYNEQFF
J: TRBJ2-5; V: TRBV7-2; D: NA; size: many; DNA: TGTGCCAGCAGCACGACAGACCAAGAGACCCAGTACTTC; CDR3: CASSTTDQETQYF
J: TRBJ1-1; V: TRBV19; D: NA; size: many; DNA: TGTGCCAGTAGTATTGGGGAATACACTGAAGCTTTCTTT; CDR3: CASSIGEYTEAFF
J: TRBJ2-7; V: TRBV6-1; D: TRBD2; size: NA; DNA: TGTGCCAGCAGTCCAAGCGGGAACTACGAGCAGTACTTC; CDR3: CASSPSGNYEQYF
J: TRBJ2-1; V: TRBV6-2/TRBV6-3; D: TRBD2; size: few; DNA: TGTGCCAGCAGACCGACTAGCTCCTCGGTCGATGAGCAGTTCTTC; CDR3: CASRPTSSSVDEQFF
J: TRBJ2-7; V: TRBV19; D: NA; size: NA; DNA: TGTGCCAGTAGTGCAGCCCTGGGAGCCTACGAGCAGTACTTC; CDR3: CASSAALGAYEQYF
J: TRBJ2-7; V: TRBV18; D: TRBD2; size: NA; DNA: TGTGCCAGCTCACCACGCGGCAGCGGGAGGGCCCACGAGCAGTACTTC; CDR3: CASSPRGSGRAHEQYF
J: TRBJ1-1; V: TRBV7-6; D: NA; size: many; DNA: TGTGCCAGCAGCTTAGCCCTGGGGGACACTGAAGCTTTCTTT; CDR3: CASSLALGDTEAFF
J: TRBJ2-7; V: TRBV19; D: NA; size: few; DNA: TGTGCCAGTAGTATAGAGGGTCCGCGCGGGATATCCTACGAGCAGTACTTC; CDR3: CASSIEGPRGISYEQYF
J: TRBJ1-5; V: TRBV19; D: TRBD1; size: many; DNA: TGTGCCAGTACCGGGACAGTATTAAGTGGTTCCAATCAGCCCCAGCATTTT; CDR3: CASTGTVLSGSNQPQHF
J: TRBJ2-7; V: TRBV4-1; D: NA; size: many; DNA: TGCGCCAGCAGCCCTGGACAGAAATACGAGCAGTACTTC; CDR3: CASSPGQKYEQYF
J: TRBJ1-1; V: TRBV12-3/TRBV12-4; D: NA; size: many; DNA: TGTGCCAGCAGTTTAGGTGGAAGAGGACCTGGGGCTTTCTTT; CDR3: CASSLGGRGPGAFF
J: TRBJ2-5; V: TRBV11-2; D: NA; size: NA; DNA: TGTGCCAGCACCCTGAACGAGACCCAGTACTTC; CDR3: CASTLNETQYF